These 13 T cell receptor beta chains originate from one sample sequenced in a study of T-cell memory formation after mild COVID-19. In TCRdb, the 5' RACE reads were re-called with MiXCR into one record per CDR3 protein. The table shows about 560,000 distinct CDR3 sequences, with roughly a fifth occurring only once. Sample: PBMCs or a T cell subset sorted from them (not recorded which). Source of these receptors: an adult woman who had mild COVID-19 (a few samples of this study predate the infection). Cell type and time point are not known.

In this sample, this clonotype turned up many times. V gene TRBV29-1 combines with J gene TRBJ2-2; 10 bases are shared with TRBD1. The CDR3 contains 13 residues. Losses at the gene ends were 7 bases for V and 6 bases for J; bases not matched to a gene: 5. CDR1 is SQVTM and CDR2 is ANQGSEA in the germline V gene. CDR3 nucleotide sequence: TGCAGCGGTGGACAGGGGGTCGCCGGGGAGCTGTTTTTT. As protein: CSGGQGVAGELFF.

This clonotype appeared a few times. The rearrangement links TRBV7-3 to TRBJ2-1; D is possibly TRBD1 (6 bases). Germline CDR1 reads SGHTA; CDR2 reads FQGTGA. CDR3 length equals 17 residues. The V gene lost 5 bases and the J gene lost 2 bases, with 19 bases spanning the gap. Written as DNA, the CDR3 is TGTGCCAGCAGCGGCGGACAGACAAGAACAGCCTACAATGAGCAGTTCTTC. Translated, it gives CASSGGQTRTAYNEQFF.

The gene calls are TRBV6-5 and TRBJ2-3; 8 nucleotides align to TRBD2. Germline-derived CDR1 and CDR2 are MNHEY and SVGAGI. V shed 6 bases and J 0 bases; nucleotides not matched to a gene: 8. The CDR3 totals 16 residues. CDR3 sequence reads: CASSYRRGASTDTQYF. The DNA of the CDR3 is TGTGCCAGCAGCTACAGGCGGGGGGCTAGCACAGATACGCAGTATTTT.

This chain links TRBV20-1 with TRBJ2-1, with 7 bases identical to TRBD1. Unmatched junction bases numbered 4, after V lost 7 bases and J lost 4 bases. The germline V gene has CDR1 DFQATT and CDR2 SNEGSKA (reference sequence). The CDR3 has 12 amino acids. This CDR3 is CSVQGEYNEQFF. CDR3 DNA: TGCAGTGTTCAGGGGGAATACAATGAGCAGTTCTTC.

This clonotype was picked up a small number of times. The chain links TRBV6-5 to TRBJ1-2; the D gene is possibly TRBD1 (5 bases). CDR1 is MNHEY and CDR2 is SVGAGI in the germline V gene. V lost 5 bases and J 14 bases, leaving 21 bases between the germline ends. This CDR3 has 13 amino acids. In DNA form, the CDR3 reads TGTGCCAGCAGTCAATCCGGGGGTAATGGTCCGACCTTC. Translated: CASSQSGGNGPTF.

The CDR3 reads CSVRLPEGAQYF. Written as DNA, the CDR3 is TGCAGCGTACGGCTCCCGGAAGGGGCCCAGTACTTC. The chain links TRBV29-1 to TRBJ2-5; a possible D gene is TRBD1 (5 bases). The V end lost 6 bases, the J end lost 9 bases, and 17 bases lay between the germline ends. The CDR3 is made up of 12 amino acids. Germline V gene sequence: CDR1 SQVTM, CDR2 ANQGSEA.

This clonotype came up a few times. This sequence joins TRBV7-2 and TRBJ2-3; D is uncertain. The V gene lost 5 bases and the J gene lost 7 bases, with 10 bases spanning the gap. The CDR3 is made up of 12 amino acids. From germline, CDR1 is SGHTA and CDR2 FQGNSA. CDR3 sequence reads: CASSLLGYTQYF. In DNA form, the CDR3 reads TGTGCCAGCAGCCTCCTCGGATATACGCAGTATTTT.

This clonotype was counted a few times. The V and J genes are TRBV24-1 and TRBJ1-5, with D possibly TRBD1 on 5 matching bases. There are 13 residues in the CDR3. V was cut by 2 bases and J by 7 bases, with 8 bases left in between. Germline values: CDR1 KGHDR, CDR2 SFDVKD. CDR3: CATSDYEGQPQHF. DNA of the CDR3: TGTGCCACCAGTGATTACGAGGGGCAGCCCCAGCATTTT.

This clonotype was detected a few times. CDR3 loop: CASSIFGEREVDYGYTF. DNA of the CDR3: TGCGCCAGCAGTATTTTTGGAGAGAGGGAGGTGGACTATGGCTACACCTTC. The rearrangement links TRBV5-1 to TRBJ1-2; D unclear. V lost 5 bases and J 3 bases, leaving 23 bases between the germline ends. Germline CDR1 and CDR2: SGHRS and YFSETQ. The CDR3 is 17 amino acids.

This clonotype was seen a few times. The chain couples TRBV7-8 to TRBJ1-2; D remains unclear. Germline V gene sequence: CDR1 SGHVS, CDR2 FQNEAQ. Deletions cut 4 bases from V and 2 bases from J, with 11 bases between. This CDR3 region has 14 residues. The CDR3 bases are TGTGCCAGCAGCTCCCGGACGGGAAACTATGGCTACACCTTC. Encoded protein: CASSSRTGNYGYTF.

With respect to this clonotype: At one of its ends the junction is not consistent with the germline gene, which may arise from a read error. The CDR3 loop is CASSLEAFWPF. DNA of the CDR3: TGTGCCAGCAGCTTAGAGGCGTTCTGGCCCTTC. The chain joins TRBV7-9 to TRBJ1-2; D is unclear. The CDR3 totals 11 residues. From germline, CDR1 is SEHNR and CDR2 FQNEAQ (reference sequence).

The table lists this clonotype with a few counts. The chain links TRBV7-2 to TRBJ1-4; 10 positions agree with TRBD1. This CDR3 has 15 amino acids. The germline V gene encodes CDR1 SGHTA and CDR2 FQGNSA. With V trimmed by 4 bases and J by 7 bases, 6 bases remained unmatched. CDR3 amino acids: CASSWRDRGFEKLFF. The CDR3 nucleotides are TGTGCCAGCAGCTGGAGGGACAGGGGATTTGAAAAACTGTTTTTT.

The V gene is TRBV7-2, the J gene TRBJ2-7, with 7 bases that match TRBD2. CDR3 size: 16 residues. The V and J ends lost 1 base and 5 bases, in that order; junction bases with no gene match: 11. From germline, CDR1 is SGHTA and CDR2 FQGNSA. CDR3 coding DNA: TGTGCCAGCAGCTTAGGGCGGACTAGAGGGACTCACGAGCAGTACTTC. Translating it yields CASSLGRTRGTHEQYF. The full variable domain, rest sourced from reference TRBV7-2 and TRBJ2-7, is GAGVSQSPSNKVTEKGKDVELRCDPISGHTALYWYRQSLGQGLEFLIYFQGNSAPDKSGLPSDRFSAERTGGSVSTLTIQRTQQEDSAVYLCASSLGRTRGTHEQYFGPGTRLTVT.